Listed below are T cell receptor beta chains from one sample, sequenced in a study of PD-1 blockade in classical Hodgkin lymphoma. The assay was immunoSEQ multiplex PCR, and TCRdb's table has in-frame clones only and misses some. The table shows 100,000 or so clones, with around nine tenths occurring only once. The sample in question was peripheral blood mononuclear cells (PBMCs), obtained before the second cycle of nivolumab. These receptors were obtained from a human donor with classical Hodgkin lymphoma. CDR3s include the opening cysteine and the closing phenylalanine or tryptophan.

CDR3 protein: CASSSLSGGLGTEAFF
J gene: TRBJ1-1
V gene: TRBV5-6

CDR3 protein: CASSKRPDEAFF
J gene: TRBJ1-1
V gene: TRBV6-6

CDR3 protein: CASSQTLAVRFYEQYF
J gene: TRBJ2-7
V gene: TRBV14

CDR3 protein: CATSRDQGLTSGYTF
J gene: TRBJ1-2
V gene: TRBV15

CDR3 protein: CASRIEPGTSEQFF
J gene: TRBJ2-1
V gene: TRBV19

CDR3 protein: CASSFLDRYNEQFF
J gene: TRBJ2-1
V gene: TRBV5-8

CDR3 protein: CAWRDIPSRGYTF
J gene: TRBJ1-2
V gene: TRBV30

CDR3 protein: CASSLEGAGGPAREQYF
J gene: TRBJ2-7
V gene: TRBV5-6

CDR3 protein: CASSTRQGAGNSPLHF
J gene: TRBJ1-6
V gene: TRBV9

CDR3 protein: CASSLGDSRWNTEAFF
J gene: TRBJ1-1
V gene: TRBV7-6

CDR3 protein: CASSLYMNTEAFF
J gene: TRBJ1-1
V gene: TRBV2

CDR3 protein: CASSPRGGASGELFF
J gene: TRBJ2-2
V gene: TRBV2

CDR3 protein: CSVQVPGQGASQPQHF
J gene: TRBJ1-5
V gene: TRBV29-1

CDR3 protein: CASSRGTSVHEQYF
J gene: TRBJ2-7
V gene: TRBV7-2

CDR3 protein: CASSVLFGTGYGNQPQHF
J gene: TRBJ1-5
V gene: TRBV19

CDR3 protein: CASSDGANTEAFF
J gene: TRBJ1-1
V gene: TRBV10-2

CDR3 protein: CSVGPGHGEKLFF
J gene: TRBJ1-4
V gene: TRBV29-1

CDR3 protein: CASSLYSSANEQFF
J gene: TRBJ2-1
V gene: TRBV7-6

CDR3 protein: CAISESKYESPLAKNIQYF
J gene: TRBJ2-4
V gene: TRBV10-3

CDR3 protein: CASSYRDNQPQHF
J gene: TRBJ1-5
V gene: TRBV6-6

CDR3 protein: CASSFGINEQFF
J gene: TRBJ2-1
V gene: TRBV6-5

CDR3 protein: CASSQTGTGAYEQYF
J gene: TRBJ2-7
V gene: TRBV18

CDR3 protein: CASSSGTGVQYF
J gene: TRBJ2-7
V gene: TRBV18

CDR3 protein: CASRVQGMNTEAFF
J gene: TRBJ1-1
V gene: TRBV6-1

CDR3 protein: CASSRGDRSYEQYF
J gene: TRBJ2-7
V gene: TRBV5-1

CDR3 protein: CASSYSGGEGYTF
J gene: TRBJ1-2
V gene: TRBV6-6

CDR3 protein: CASSLQGPNQPQHF
J gene: TRBJ1-5
V gene: TRBV11-2